These 7 T cell receptor beta chains were sequenced from one sample in a study of T cells after posttransplantation cyclophosphamide. Sequencing used immunoSEQ multiplex PCR; TCRdb keeps in-frame clones, though not all of them. Singletons are absent from the sample, which has almost 5,500 clones. Busulfan-fludarabine conditioning, marrow transplant, and cyclophosphamide on days +3 and +4 were administered. Sequencing used PBMCs, obtained around 380 days after allogeneic stem cell transplant with posttransplant cyclophosphamide. All receptors come from a male patient in his sixties who received an allogeneic stem cell transplant from a related donor, was CMV-positive, and had acute GVHD only. Some T cells may be the graft donor's.

This clone was detected many times. The CDR3 DNA is TGTGCCACCAGCAGAGATAGTACAGCCTATGGCTACACCTTC. Its protein product is CATSRDSTAYGYTF. The gene calls are TRBV15 and TRBJ1-2; D not certain. The CDR3 totals 14 residues. The ends were cut back, 0 bases at V and 4 bases at J, with 9 bases in the middle. CDR1 is LNHNV and CDR2 is YYDKDF in the germline V gene (reference sequence).

The sample holds many counts of this clone. The DNA for the CDR3 is TGCGCCAGCAGCCCATGGTATTCCGGGACTAGCGGGAGGGCCGTGAGTAATGAGCAGTTCTTC. This sequence encodes CASSPWYSGTSGRAVSNEQFF. V usage is TRBV5-1 and J usage is TRBJ2-1, with 16 bases matching TRBD2. CDR1 and CDR2 from the germline V gene are SGHRS and YFSETQ. V lost 4 bases and J lost 7; bases outside the gene matches: 20. This CDR3 is built from 21 residues.

This clone was seen at least ten times. The V gene is TRBV5-1, the J gene TRBJ1-1; 9 bases are shared with TRBD1. After removal of 4 bases from V and 6 bases from J, the junction contained 4 bases not matched to a gene. Germline V lookup: CDR1 SGHRS, CDR2 YFSETQ. The CDR3 totals 13 residues. CDR3 nucleotide sequence: TGCGCCAGCAGCGATCGGACAGGGGCTGAAGCTTTCTTT. Translated, it gives CASSDRTGAEAFF.

This clone has more than one count but fewer than ten. J is TRBJ2-7 and V is TRBV6-5, with D possibly matching TRBD2 (6 bases). The germline CDR1 and CDR2 sequences are MNHEY and SVGAGI. CDR3 length: 14 residues. V lost 6 bases and J 0 bases, leaving 12 bases between the germline ends. The CDR3 sequence is CASRAGTLSYEQYF. CDR3 nucleotide sequence: TGTGCCAGCAGAGCCGGGACTCTCTCCTACGAGCAGTACTTC.

This clone was picked up many times. The rearrangement uses TRBV15 and TRBJ1-1; tentative D call: TRBD1 (5 bases). Between the trimmed V and J ends, which lost 5 bases and 3 bases, there was a span of 16 bases. This CDR3 is 15 amino acids long. Looked up from germline, CDR1 is LNHNV and CDR2 is YYDKDF (reference sequence). CDR3 DNA sequence: TGTGCCACCAGCGTATTTAAGCTCAGGGACACTGAAGCTTTCTTT. This sequence encodes CATSVFKLRDTEAFF.

This clone has at least ten counts. This chain connects TRBV7-2 to TRBJ2-1; 9 positions agree with TRBD2. This CDR3 has 15 residues. The ends lost 4 bases at V and 3 bases at J; junction bases unmatched: 4. Germline V CDR1 and CDR2: SGHTA, FQGNSA. The DNA of the CDR3 is TGTGCCAGCAGCTCTAGCGGGACGGGCTACAATGAGCAGTTCTTC. Translation gives CASSSSGTGYNEQFF.

This clone appeared many times. The chain recombines TRBV28 with TRBJ1-1; 7 nucleotides agree with TRBD1. From germline, CDR1 is MDHEN and CDR2 SYDVKM. The CDR3 is made up of 14 amino acids. V gave up 7 bases and J gave up 6 bases; unmatched junction bases: 11. CDR3 region: CASTTSNRGSEAFF. DNA of the CDR3: TGTGCCAGCACCACTTCCAACAGGGGCTCTGAAGCTTTCTTT.